The present TCR beta chain was sequenced within a study of blood T cell repertoires in COVID-19. For the study at large: There were acute and convalescent COVID-19 samples, and they came from the United States, Italy and Spain. Sources were T cells, B-cell-depleted T cells, or PBMCs; the material itself was cDNA or gDNA.

Per the germline V gene, CDR1 is SGHTA and CDR2 is FQGTGA. CDR3 size: 14 residues. V trimming: 5 bases; J trimming: 6 bases; junction bases outside the gene matches: 7. Repertoires were generated with immunoSEQ multiplex PCR, while TCRdb's copy carries only in-frame clones and drops some. The data contain fewer than 150,000 clones, around nine tenths of them seen just once; the ten biggest clones take up under 6.5%. This TCR derives from a human donor in a cohort sampled during active COVID-19. The sequencing sample was made of peripheral blood. The V gene is TRBV7-3, the J gene TRBJ2-3, with 8 bases lining up with TRBD2. CDR3 DNA sequence: TGTGCCAGCAGCAACAGCGGGGGTGGTGATACGCAGTATTTT. This translates into CASSNSGGGDTQYF.